This T cell receptor (beta chain) came from a study of T cell changes during pregnancy in multiple sclerosis. Only in-frame clones appear in the TCRdb table, and some are missing; sequencing was by immunoSEQ multiplex PCR. The repertoire includes around 57,000 clones, less than 95% of them detected once, and approximately 6.1% sits in the top ten. The germline CDR1 and CDR2 sequences are LNHNV and YYDKDF (reference sequence). CDR3 length: 15 amino acids. V shed 4 bases, J shed 1 base, and the junction held 4 bases outside the gene matches. The sequence derives from a female donor in good health, enrolled as a control in a pregnancy study. V gene TRBV15 combines with J gene TRBJ2-5; 9 bases map to TRBD2. Here the sequenced sample was peripheral blood, taken in the third trimester of pregnancy. CDR3 loop: CATSIMRGGQETQYF. In nucleotides, the CDR3 is TGTGCCACCAGCATCATGCGGGGGGGCCAAGAGACCCAGTACTTC.